This T cell receptor beta chain was recovered during a study of blood T cell repertoires in COVID-19. In the study overall: Specimens from acute and convalescent COVID-19 originated in the United States, Italy and Spain. In each case, the material was cDNA or gDNA derived from T cells, B-cell-depleted T cells, or PBMCs.

In the authors' methods: How many nucleated cells were present was estimated from reference gene primer amplification. TCRdb's table, derived via immunoSEQ multiplex PCR, lists solely in-frame clones and lacks some. The D gene and trimming were derived from the DNA, and the V and J assignments and clone size from that table. This sample carries 200,000 or so clones, about 82% of them seen once, and the ten largest clones take roughly 5%. This CDR3 has 15 amino acids. Between the trimmed V and J ends, which lost 3 bases and 0 bases, there was a span of 12 bases. Germline values: CDR1 SGDLS, CDR2 YYNGEE.

V is TRBV9 and J is TRBJ1-2; D gene ambiguous. The source is a woman aged 25-40 years with acute or convalescent COVID-19. Sequenced sample: peripheral blood. The CDR3 DNA follows: TGTGCCAGCAGCGCCTATATAAGAACTAACTATGGCTACACCTTC. This codes for CASSAYIRTNYGYTF. Drawing the rest from reference TRBV9 and TRBJ1-2, the complete variable domain is DSGVTQTPKHLITATGQRVTLRCSPRSGDLSVYWYQQSLDQGLQFLIQYYNGEERAKGNILERFSAQQFPDLHSELNLSSLELGDSALYFCASSAYIRTNYGYTFGSGTRLTVV.